This record covers a single TCR beta chain. The antigen is unknown. These data come from a study of shared clonotypes between healthy human individuals. In the study overall: For every donor, three CD4 naive, three CD4 memory, two CD8 naive and one CD8 memory plates were used. General observations from the study: A handful of donors held about 5% of naive CD4 clonotypes in common.

V shed 4 bases, J shed 0 bases, and the junction held 10 bases outside the gene matches. The CDR3 spans 19 residues. Germline V gene sequence: CDR1 SGHDT, CDR2 YYEEEE. The authors divided CD4+ cells into CD45RA+ naive and CD45RA-negative memory subsets. Authors' analysis steps: ImmunoSEQ junction-only sequences lacked quality scores, so their filtering differed. Profiled with immunoSEQ multiplex PCR; TCRdb holds only in-frame clones, not every one. V, J and clone size derive from that table, while D and trimming were established from the DNA sequence. The data contain about 2.5 million clones, 80% to 95% of them singletons.

The chain uses TRBV5-6 and TRBJ2-1, with 13 nucleotides matching TRBD2. The origin of this receptor is a man in his late teens or twenties in good health. Some clones in this sample may be carry-over from other donors' samples. The source material was naive CD4+ T cells from PBMCs. Subset specified: CD45RA+ positively selected. The CDR3 region has the DNA TGTGCCAGCAGCCCCCGACTAGCGGGAGGCCGGTCCTCCTACAATGAGCAGTTCTTC. It is translated as CASSPRLAGGRSSYNEQFF.